The rows below give T cell receptor beta chains drawn from one sample of a study of cytomegalovirus exposure and HLA in healthy donors. Sequenced by immunoSEQ multiplex PCR; TCRdb stores in-frame clones only, minus some. The data contain 55,000 to 80,000 clones, around 76% of them singletons. Specimen: PBMCs. These receptors all stem from a woman in her twenties or thirties in good health and CMV-seropositive. CDR3s include the opening cysteine and the closing phenylalanine or tryptophan. The order of the fields is J gene, V gene, D gene, clone size, CDR3 length, CDR3 DNA, CDR3 protein. D genes are given only for firm matches. For some rows the clone size is stated as once, few or many, or as a class when expanded; others skip it.

>TRBJ2-7|TRBV5-4|.|few|15
TGTGCCAGCAGCCTCGGGGAGGACATCTCCTACGAGCAGTACTTC
CASSLGEDISYEQYF
>TRBJ1-2|TRBV5-1|TRBD1|.|15
TGCGCCAGCAGCTTGTGGACAGGGGGAGGGGATGGCTACACCTTC
CASSLWTGGGDGYTF
>TRBJ1-4|TRBV6-5|.|.|15
TGTGCCAGCAGTTACAGGATGAGGACTAATGAAAAACTGTTTTTT
CASSYRMRTNEKLFF
>TRBJ2-7|TRBV2|.|few|14
TGTGCCAGCAGTGACACAGGCAGGAACTACGAGCAGTACTTC
CASSDTGRNYEQYF
>TRBJ1-3|TRBV10-3|.|once|16
TGTGCCATCAGTTCTCCACTGGGACAAAGATCCAACACCATATATTTT
CAISSPLGQRSNTIYF
>TRBJ1-1|TRBV5-1|.|.|15
TGCGCCAGCAGCTTACAGGGAGTTAGGGACACTGAAGCTTTCTTT
CASSLQGVRDTEAFF
>TRBJ2-3|TRBV5-1|.|few|14
TGCGCCAGCAGCTTGGTTACAGGGCTAGATACGCAGTATTTT
CASSLVTGLDTQYF
>TRBJ2-3|TRBV9|TRBD2|once|15
TGTGCCAGCAGCGTAAATGCGGGAGGCACAGATACGCAGTATTTT
CASSVNAGGTDTQYF
>TRBJ2-1|TRBV4-2|.|.|16
TGTGCCAGCAGCCAAGATACAGGGCTCAGGTACAATGAGCAGTTCTTC
CASSQDTGLRYNEQFF
>TRBJ1-5|TRBV10-1|.|few|16
TGCGCCAGCAGTGAGTCGGGGGGACCGTCCAATCAGCCCCAGCATTTT
CASSESGGPSNQPQHF
>TRBJ1-1|TRBV7-9|.|.|15
TGTGCCAGCAGCCCCCAGGGATCCACGAACACTGAAGCTTTCTTT
CASSPQGSTNTEAFF
>TRBJ1-2|TRBV2|TRBD1|.|15
TGTGCCAGCAGTGAGAGACAGGGGGGCAGCTATGGCTACACCTTC
CASSERQGGSYGYTF
>TRBJ2-7|TRBV4-1|TRBD2|.|14
TGCGCCAGCAGCATTAGCGGGGGAGGCTACGAGCAGTACTTC
CASSISGGGYEQYF
>TRBJ2-2|TRBV10-3|.|.|16
TGTGCCATCAGTGACAGGGGCGAGGGGTACACCGGGGAGCTGTTTTTT
CAISDRGEGYTGELFF
>TRBJ1-2|TRBV5-1|.|few|13
TGCGCCAGCAGTCTCACGACAGCGTATGGCTACACCTTC
CASSLTTAYGYTF
>TRBJ1-4|TRBV4-1|TRBD1|.|15
TGCGCCAGCACCACTGAACAGGGGGCTAGGGAAAAACTGTTTTTT
CASTTEQGAREKLFF
>TRBJ1-1|TRBV6-5|.|.|14
TGTGCCAGCAGGTCGACAGCCATGAACACTGAAGCTTTCTTT
CASRSTAMNTEAFF
>TRBJ2-7|TRBV28|.|once|15
TGTGCCAGCAGGCCCAATCGGGACTTCACCTACGAGCAGTACTTC
CASRPNRDFTYEQYF
>TRBJ2-7|TRBV7-7|.|.|15
TGTGCTAGCAGCTTAGGTCCGGGGAGCTCCTACGAGCAGTACTTC
CASSLGPGSSYEQYF
>TRBJ2-1|TRBV6-1|TRBD2|.|15
TGTGCCAGCAGTGAAGCCGTGGGTAGCGGGAGGGAGCAGTTCTTC
CASSEAVGSGREQFF
>TRBJ1-5|TRBV5-6|.|.|16
TGTGCCAGCAGCTTGGGATCAGTTTATAGCAATCAGCCCCAGCATTTT
CASSLGSVYSNQPQHF
>TRBJ1-1|TRBV4-1|.|.|14
TGCGCCAGCAGCCAAGACCCGCTGGCGGTTGAAGCTTTCTTT
CASSQDPLAVEAFF
>TRBJ1-1|TRBV7-9|.|.|15
TGTGCCAGCAGTTCCTCGCGGCAGCAATACACTGAAGCTTTCTTT
CASSSSRQQYTEAFF
>TRBJ2-2|TRBV2|TRBD2|.|15
TGTGCCAGCTCTATATATGGGGGGGGCACCGGGGAGCTGTTTTTT
CASSIYGGGTGELFF
>TRBJ1-1|TRBV7-9|.|.|17
TGTGCCAGCAGCTTAGGCAGGGGTCGATATCTGAACACTGAAGCTTTCTTT
CASSLGRGRYLNTEAFF
>TRBJ2-3|TRBV9|.|.|15
TGTGCCAGCAGCGTAGCGGGAAATGGCGCAGATACGCAGTATTTT
CASSVAGNGADTQYF
>TRBJ2-7|TRBV27|TRBD2|.|12
TGTGCCAGCGGGACTATGGTTTACGAGCAGTACTTC
CASGTMVYEQYF
>TRBJ2-7|TRBV7-2|.|.|16
TGTGCCAGCAGCCTAGGGGGAGGCATCTCGACCTACGAGCAGTACTTC
CASSLGGGISTYEQYF
>TRBJ1-2|TRBV29-1|TRBD1|.|14
TGCAGCGTGGACAGGGGGCCGATAGTCTTTGGCTACACCTTC
CSVDRGPIVFGYTF
>TRBJ1-1|TRBV12-5|.|many|12
TGTGCTAGTGGTTTTAATGGGCCCGAAGCTTTCTTT
CASGFNGPEAFF
>TRBJ1-3|TRBV6-1|.|.|15
TGTGCCAGCCTAGACGTTGGGGGCGGTGGAAACACCATATATTTT
CASLDVGGGGNTIYF
>TRBJ2-1|TRBV7-6|.|.|11
TGTGCCAGCAGCTCGGCTAGTGAGCAGTTCTTC
CASSSASEQFF
>TRBJ1-1|TRBV7-9|.|.|14
TGTGCCAGCAGCTTAGTGGGTAGGGACTCTGAAGCTTTCTTT
CASSLVGRDSEAFF
>TRBJ2-1|TRBV9|.|.|15
TGTGCCAGCAGCCCCACCCTCACCGGGTACAATGAGCAGTTCTTC
CASSPTLTGYNEQFF
>TRBJ1-1|TRBV19|.|.|14
TGTGCCAGTAGTATAGACCTCAGGAACACTGAAGCTTTCTTT
CASSIDLRNTEAFF
>TRBJ2-7|TRBV30|TRBD1|.|15
TGTGCCTGGAGTGTAAAGGGGACAGGAGCCTACGAGCAGTACTTC
CAWSVKGTGAYEQYF
>TRBJ2-5|TRBV5-1|.|.|11
TGCGCCAGCAGCTTAGGGAGGACCCAGTACTTC
CASSLGRTQYF
>TRBJ1-5|TRBV7-8|TRBD1|.|15
TGTGCCAGCAGCTTAGAGACAGGGCTTCATCAGCCCCAGCATTTT
CASSLETGLHQPQHF
>TRBJ1-4|TRBV6-5|.|.|14
TGTGCCAGCAGTTACTCCTCAACTAATGAAAAACTGTTTTTT
CASSYSSTNEKLFF
>TRBJ2-7|TRBV29-1|TRBD1|.|12
TGCAGCGTACGCCGGGACAGGGCCGAGCAGTACTTC
CSVRRDRAEQYF
>TRBJ1-1|TRBV6-5|TRBD1|.|14
TGTGCCAGCAGTTCTCTGACAGGGGGCACTGAAGCTTTCTTT
CASSSLTGGTEAFF
>TRBJ1-5|TRBV30|.|few|15
TGTGCCTGGAGTGTAACCCGGGACACCCATCAGCCCCAGCATTTT
CAWSVTRDTHQPQHF
>TRBJ2-1|TRBV5-1|TRBD1|.|14
TGCGCCAGCAGCAGGGACAGGGGGGACAATGAGCAGTTCTTC
CASSRDRGDNEQFF
>TRBJ2-3|TRBV5-1|.|.|12
TGCGCCAGCACCATAACAGGAGATACGCAGTATTTT
CASTITGDTQYF
>TRBJ1-2|TRBV7-2|.|.|13
TGTGCCAGCAGCCTACGGGGAGGCGGGGGCTACACCTTC
CASSLRGGGGYTF
>TRBJ2-2|TRBV10-1|TRBD2|few|16
TGCGCCAGCAGCGGTAGCGGGAGTAAAGACACCGGGGAGCTGTTTTTT
CASSGSGSKDTGELFF